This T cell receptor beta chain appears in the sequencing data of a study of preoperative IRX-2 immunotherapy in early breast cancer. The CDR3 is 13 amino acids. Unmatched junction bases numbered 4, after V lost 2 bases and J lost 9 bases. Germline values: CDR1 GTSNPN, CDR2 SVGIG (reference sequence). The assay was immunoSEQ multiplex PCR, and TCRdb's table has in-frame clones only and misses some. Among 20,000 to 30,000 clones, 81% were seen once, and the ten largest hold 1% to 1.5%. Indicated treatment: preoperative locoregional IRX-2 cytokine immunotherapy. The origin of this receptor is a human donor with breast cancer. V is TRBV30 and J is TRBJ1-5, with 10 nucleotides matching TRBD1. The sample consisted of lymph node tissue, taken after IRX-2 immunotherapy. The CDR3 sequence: CAWSRTGGRPQHF. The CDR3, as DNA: TGTGCCTGGAGTAGGACAGGGGGAAGGCCCCAGCATTTT.